This T cell receptor (beta chain) is drawn from a study of blood T cell repertoires in COVID-19. Background on the study: Samples of COVID-19 (acute and convalescent) were obtained from the United States, Italy and Spain.

V lost 5 bases and J lost 2; bases outside the gene matches: 4. Germline-derived CDR1 and CDR2 are SGHDT and YYEEEE. CDR3 size: 14 residues. In the original workflow: Nucleated cell counts were estimated from reference gene primer amplification. Profiling relied on immunoSEQ multiplex PCR, and the TCRdb table lists in-frame clones only, not all of them. V and J calls and clone size are given by that table; D and trimming were obtained from the DNA. This sample has roughly 500,000 clones, with 85% to 90% found just once. Those enrolled in Seattle joined during active infection and were followed longitudinally afterward.

This chain connects TRBV5-6 to TRBJ1-5, with TRBD1 matching over 7 bases. Material: peripheral blood. This sequence was found in a man aged 18 to 29 with COVID-19, enrolled during active disease. The CDR3 sequence is CASSYGTGNQPQHF. As DNA, the CDR3 is TGTGCCAGCAGTTACGGGACAGGCAATCAGCCCCAGCATTTT.